The T cell receptor beta chain described here comes from a study of T cells in Graves' hyperthyroidism and ophthalmopathy. Study-wide results and limits: Researchers found most expanded thyroid clonotypes above 0.001 in blood as well.

Hyperthyroidism had been newly diagnosed in patients aged 18 to 65, and its duration was under 2 months. Diagnoses were established using clinical symptoms, serum thyroxine and TRAb, thyroid ultrasound and orbital computed tomography. Germline V lookup: CDR1 LNHDA, CDR2 SQIVND (reference sequence). V was clipped by 6 bases and J by 1 base; unmatched bases: 8. The CDR3 length is 15 residues. TCR beta CDR3 regions were amplified from RNA transcripts. HTBI primers were the set used in a first-round RT-PCR of the TCR CDR3. One entry per CDR3 protein results from TCRdb running MiXCR on the multiplex PCR reads. Among hundreds of thousands of distinct CDR3 sequences listed, roughly 17% were seen once. In regard to this clonotype: Its matching antigen is unknown.

This sequence was found in a woman in her 30s with Graves' hyperthyroidism. Material: blood. The chain combines TRBV19 with TRBJ1-1; 7 nucleotides agree with TRBD1. This CDR3 is CASSMDRPGNTEAFF. The CDR3 coding sequence is TGTGCCAGTAGCATGGACAGGCCGGGGAACACTGAAGCTTTCTTT. The full variable domain, its missing parts supplied by reference TRBV19 and TRBJ1-1, is DGGITQSPKYLFRKEGQNVTLSCEQNLNHDAMYWYRQDPGQGLRLIYYSQIVNDFQKGDIAEGYSVSREKKESFPLTVTSAQKNPTAFYLCASSMDRPGNTEAFFGQGTRLTVV.